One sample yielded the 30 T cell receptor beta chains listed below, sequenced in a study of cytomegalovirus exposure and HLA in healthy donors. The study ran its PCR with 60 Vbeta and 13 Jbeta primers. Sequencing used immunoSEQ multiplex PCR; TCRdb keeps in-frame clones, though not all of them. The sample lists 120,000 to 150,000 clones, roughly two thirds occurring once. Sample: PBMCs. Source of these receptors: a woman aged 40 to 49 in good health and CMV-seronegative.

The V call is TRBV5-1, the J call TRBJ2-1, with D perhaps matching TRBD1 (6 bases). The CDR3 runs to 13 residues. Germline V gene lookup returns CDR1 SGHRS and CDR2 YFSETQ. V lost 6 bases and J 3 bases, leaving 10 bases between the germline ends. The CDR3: CASNRDNYNEQFF. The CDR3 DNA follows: TGCGCCAGCAACCGGGACAACTACAATGAGCAGTTCTTC.

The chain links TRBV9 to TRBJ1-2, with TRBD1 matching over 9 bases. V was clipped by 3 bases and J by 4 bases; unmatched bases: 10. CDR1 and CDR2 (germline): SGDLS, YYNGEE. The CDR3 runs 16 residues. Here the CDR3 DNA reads TGTGCCAGCAGCGGGCGGGACAGGGATAATTTCTATGGCTACACCTTC. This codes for CASSGRDRDNFYGYTF.

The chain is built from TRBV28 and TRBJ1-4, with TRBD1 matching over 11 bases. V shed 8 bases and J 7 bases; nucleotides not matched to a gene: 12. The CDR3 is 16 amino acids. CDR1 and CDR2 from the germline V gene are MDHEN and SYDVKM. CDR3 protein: CASRKGQGAKSEKLFF. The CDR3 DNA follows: TGTGCCAGCCGGAAAGGACAGGGGGCGAAAAGTGAAAAACTGTTTTTT. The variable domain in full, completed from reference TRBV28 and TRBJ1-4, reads DVKVTQSSRYLVKRTGEKVFLECVQDMDHENMFWYRQDPGLGLRLIYFSYDVKMKEKGDIPEGYSVSREKKERFSLILESASTNQTSMYLCASRKGQGAKSEKLFFGSGTQLSVL.

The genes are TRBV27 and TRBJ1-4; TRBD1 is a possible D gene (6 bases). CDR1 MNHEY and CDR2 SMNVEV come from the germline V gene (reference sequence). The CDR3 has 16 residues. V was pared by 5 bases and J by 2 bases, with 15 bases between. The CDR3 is CASSPSWGPTNEKLFF. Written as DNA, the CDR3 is TGTGCCAGCAGTCCCTCGTGGGGGCCCACTAATGAAAAACTGTTTTTT.

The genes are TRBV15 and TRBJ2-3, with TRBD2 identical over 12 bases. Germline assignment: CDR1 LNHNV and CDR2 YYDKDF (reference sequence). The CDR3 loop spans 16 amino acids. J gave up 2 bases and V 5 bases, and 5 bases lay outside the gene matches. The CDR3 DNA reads TGTGCCACCAGCGGGTGGACTAGCGGGAACACAGATACGCAGTATTTT. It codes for CATSGWTSGNTDTQYF.

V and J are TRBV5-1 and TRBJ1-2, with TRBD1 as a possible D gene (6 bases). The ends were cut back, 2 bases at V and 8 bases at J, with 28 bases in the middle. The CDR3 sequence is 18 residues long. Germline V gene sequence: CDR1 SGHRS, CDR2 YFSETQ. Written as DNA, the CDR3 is TGCGCCAGCAGCTTCATCTTAAAACGGGACACCCAGAAACGGGGCTACACCTTC. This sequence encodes CASSFILKRDTQKRGYTF.

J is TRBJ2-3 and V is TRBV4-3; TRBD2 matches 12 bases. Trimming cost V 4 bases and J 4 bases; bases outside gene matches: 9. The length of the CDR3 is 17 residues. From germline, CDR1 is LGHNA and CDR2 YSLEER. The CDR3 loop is CASSLSTSGGYADTQYF. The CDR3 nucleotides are TGCGCCAGCAGCCTTTCGACTAGCGGGGGATACGCAGATACGCAGTATTTT.

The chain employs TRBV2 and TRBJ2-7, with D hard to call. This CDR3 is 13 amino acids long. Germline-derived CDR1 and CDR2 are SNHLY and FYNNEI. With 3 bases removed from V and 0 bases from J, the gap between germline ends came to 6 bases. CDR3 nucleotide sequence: TGTGCCAGCAGTGAGATAGTCTCCTACGAGCAGTACTTC. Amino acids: CASSEIVSYEQYF.

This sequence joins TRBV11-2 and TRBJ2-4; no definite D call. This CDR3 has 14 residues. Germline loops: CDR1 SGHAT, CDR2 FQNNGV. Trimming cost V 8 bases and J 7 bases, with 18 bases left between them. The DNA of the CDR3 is TGTGCCAGCTCAGAGACTGCCAGATTGAACATTCAGTACTTC. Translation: CASSETARLNIQYF.

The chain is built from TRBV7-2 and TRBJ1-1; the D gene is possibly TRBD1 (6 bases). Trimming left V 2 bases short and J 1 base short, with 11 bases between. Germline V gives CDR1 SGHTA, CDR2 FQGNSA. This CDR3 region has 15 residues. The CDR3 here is CASSLNGQTNTEAFF. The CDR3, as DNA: TGTGCCAGCAGCTTAAACGGACAGACGAACACTGAAGCTTTCTTT. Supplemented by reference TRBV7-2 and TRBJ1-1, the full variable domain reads GAGVSQSPSNKVTEKGKDVELRCDPISGHTALYWYRQSLGQGLEFLIYFQGNSAPDKSGLPSDRFSAERTGGSVSTLTIQRTQQEDSAVYLCASSLNGQTNTEAFFGQGTRLTVV.

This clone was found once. The CDR3 is CASSPSGRQETQYF. DNA of the CDR3: TGTGCCAGCAGCCCTAGCGGTCGGCAAGAGACCCAGTACTTC. The J gene is TRBJ2-5, the V gene TRBV7-3; 7 bases fit TRBD2. This CDR3 comprises 14 residues. Germline CDR1 and CDR2: SGHTA and FQGTGA. V shed 5 bases and J 2 bases; nucleotides not matched to a gene: 5.

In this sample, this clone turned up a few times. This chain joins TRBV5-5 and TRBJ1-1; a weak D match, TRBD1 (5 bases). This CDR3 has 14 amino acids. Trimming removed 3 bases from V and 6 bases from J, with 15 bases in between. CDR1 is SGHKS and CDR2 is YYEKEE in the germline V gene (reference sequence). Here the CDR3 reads CASSSIGGVSEAFF. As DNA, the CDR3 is TGTGCCAGCAGCTCAATTGGGGGGGTTTCTGAAGCTTTCTTT.

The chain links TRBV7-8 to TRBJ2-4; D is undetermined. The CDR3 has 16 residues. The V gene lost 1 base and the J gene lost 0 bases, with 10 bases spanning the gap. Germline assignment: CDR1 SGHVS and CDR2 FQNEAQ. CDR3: CASSLGLDGAKNIQYF. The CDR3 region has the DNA TGTGCCAGCAGCTTAGGACTTGACGGAGCCAAAAACATTCAGTACTTC.

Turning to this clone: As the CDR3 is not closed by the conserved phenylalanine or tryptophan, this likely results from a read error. The CDR3: CASSYLGSEQYI. Here the CDR3 DNA reads TGTGCCAGCAGTTACTTGGGGAGCGAGCAGTACATC. The rearrangement links TRBV6-6 to TRBJ2-7, with D tentatively TRBD2 (5 bases). Trimming took off 1 base at V and 6 bases at J, with 7 bases between the two ends. The CDR3 contains 12 residues. Germline V CDR1 and CDR2: MNHNY, SVGAGI (reference sequence).

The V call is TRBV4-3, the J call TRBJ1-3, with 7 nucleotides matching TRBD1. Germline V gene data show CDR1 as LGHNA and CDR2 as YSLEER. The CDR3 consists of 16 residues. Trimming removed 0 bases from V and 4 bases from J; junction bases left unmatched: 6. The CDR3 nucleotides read TGCGCCAGCAGCCAAGAAAGGGGGACAGCCGGAAACACCATATATTTT. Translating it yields CASSQERGTAGNTIYF.

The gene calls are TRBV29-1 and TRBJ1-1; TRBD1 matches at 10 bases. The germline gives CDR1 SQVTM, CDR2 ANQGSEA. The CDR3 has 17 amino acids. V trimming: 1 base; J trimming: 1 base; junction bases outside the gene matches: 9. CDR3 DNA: TGCAGCGTTGAAGGGACAGGGGGTAGGGGAGGGAACACTGAAGCTTTCTTT. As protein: CSVEGTGGRGGNTEAFF.

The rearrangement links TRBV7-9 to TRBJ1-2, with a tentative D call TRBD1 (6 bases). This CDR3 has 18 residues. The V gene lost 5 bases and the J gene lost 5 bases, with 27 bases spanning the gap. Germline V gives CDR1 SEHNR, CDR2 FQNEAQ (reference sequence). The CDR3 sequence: CASSPREGRTAPLYGYTF. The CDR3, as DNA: TGTGCCAGCAGCCCCCGGGAGGGGCGGACAGCGCCTCTTTATGGCTACACCTTC.

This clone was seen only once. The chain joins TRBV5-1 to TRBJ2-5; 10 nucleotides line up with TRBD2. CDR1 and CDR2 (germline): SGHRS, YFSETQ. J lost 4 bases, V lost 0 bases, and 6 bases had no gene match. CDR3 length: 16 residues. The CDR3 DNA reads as TGCGCCAGCAGCTTGGCCCTAGCGGGGGCGGGAGAGACCCAGTACTTC. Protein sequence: CASSLALAGAGETQYF.

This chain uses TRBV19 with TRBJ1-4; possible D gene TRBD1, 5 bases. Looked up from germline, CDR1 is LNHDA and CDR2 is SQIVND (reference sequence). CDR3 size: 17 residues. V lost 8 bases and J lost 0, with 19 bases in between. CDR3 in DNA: TGTGCCAGTTCCTTATTGACAGAGCTTGCAACTAATGAAAAACTGTTTTTT. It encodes CASSLLTELATNEKLFF. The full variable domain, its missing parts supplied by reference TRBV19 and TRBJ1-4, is DGGITQSPKYLFRKEGQNVTLSCEQNLNHDAMYWYRQDPGQGLRLIYYSQIVNDFQKGDIAEGYSVSREKKESFPLTVTSAQKNPTAFYLCASSLLTELATNEKLFFGSGTQLSVL.

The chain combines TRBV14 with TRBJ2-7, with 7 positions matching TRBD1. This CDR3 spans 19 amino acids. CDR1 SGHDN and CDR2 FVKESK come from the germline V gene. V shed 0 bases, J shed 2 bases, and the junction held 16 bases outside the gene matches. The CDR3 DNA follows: TGTGCCAGCAGCCAAGATAGGGCCCGACAGGGTAGGCCTCCCTACGAGCAGTACTTC. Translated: CASSQDRARQGRPPYEQYF.

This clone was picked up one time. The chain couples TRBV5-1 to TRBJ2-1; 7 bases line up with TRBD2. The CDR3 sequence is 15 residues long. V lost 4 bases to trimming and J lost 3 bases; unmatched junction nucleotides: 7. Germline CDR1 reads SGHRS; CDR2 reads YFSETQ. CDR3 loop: CASSDRDYDYNEQFF. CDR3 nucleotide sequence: TGCGCCAGCAGCGACCGGGACTACGACTACAATGAGCAGTTCTTC.

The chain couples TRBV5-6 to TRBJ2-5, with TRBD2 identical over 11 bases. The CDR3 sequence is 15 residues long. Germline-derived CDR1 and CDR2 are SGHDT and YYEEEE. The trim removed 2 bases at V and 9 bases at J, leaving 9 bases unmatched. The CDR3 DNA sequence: TGTGCCAGCAGCTTTTTGGGGACTAGCGGTAAACCCCAGTACTTC. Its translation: CASSFLGTSGKPQYF.

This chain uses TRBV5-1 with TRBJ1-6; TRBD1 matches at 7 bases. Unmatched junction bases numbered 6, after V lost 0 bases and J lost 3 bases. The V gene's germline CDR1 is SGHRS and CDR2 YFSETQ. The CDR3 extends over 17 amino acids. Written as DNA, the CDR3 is TGCGCCAGCAGCTTGGGACAGGGTGTAGGCTATAATTCACCCCTCCACTTT. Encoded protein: CASSLGQGVGYNSPLHF.

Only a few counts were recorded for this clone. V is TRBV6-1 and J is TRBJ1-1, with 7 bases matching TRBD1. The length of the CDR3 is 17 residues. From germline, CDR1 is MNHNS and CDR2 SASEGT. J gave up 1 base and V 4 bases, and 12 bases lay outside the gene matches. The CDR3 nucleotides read TGTGCCAGCAGTGTAGGTGGGACAGTGGGGTGGAACACTGAAGCTTTCTTT. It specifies CASSVGGTVGWNTEAFF.

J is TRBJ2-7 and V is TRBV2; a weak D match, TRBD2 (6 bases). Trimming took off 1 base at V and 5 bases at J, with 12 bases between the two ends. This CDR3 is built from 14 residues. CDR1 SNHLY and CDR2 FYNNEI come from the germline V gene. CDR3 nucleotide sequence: TGTGCCAGCAGTGAAGATTTCGGGGGTGACGAGCAGTACGTC. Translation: CASSEDFGGDEQYV.

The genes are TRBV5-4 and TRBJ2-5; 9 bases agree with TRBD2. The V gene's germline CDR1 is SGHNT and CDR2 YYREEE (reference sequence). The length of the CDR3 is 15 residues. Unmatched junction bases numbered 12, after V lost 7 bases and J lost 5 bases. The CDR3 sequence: CASSWGGGASETQYF. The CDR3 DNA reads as TGTGCCAGCTCCTGGGGCGGGGGGGCCAGTGAGACCCAGTACTTC.

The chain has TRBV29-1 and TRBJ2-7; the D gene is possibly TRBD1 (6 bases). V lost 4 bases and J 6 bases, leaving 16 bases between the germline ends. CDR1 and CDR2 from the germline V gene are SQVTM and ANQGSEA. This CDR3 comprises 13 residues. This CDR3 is CSVGTVKDSEQYF. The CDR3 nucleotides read TGCAGCGTTGGGACAGTAAAAGATTCCGAGCAGTACTTC.

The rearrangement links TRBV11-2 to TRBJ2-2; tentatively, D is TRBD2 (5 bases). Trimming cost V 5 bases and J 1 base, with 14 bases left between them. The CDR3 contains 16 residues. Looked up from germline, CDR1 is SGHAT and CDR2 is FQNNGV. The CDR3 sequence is CASSPVGVENTGELFF. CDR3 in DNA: TGTGCCAGCAGCCCTGTCGGGGTAGAGAACACCGGGGAGCTGTTTTTT.

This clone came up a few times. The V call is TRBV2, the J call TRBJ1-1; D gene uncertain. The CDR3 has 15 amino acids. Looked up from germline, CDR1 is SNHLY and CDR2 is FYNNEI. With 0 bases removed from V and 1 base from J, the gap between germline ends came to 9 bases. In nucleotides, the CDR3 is TGTGCCAGCAGTGAAGCCGGGGTTTCGAACACTGAAGCTTTCTTT. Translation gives CASSEAGVSNTEAFF.

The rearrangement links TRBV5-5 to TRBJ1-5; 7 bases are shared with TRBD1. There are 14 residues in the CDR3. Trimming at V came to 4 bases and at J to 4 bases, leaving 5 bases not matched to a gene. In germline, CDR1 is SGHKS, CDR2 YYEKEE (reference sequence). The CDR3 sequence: CASSPGTANQPQHF. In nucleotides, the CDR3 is TGTGCCAGCAGCCCCGGGACAGCTAATCAGCCCCAGCATTTT.